This record concerns one T cell receptor (beta chain) sequence. CDR3 size: 16 residues. Germline assignment: CDR1 SNHLY and CDR2 FYNNEI. Trimming removed 5 bases from V and 0 bases from J, with 17 bases in between. The table came from immunoSEQ multiplex PCR; TCRdb's copy has only in-frame clones and leaves some out. The data show 150,000 to 170,000 clones, 85% to 95% seen once. The record originates from a study of control samples from healthy donors and cancer patients. This rearrangement joins TRBV2 to TRBJ2-7, with D perhaps matching TRBD1 (6 bases). Sequences were obtained from blood. This receptor was obtained from a middle-aged man in good health. DNA for the CDR3: TGTGCCAGCAGTTTTCCTGACAGGCCTAGCTCCTACGAGCAGTACTTC. Its protein product is CASSFPDRPSSYEQYF.